This T cell receptor beta chain came from a study of blood T cells in healthy people across ages. Study findings and constraints: Samples with more naive T cells showed higher observed beta diversity.

The table lists this clonotype with many counts. What it binds is unknown. A J-beta primer mix and a sample-barcoded 5' primer were used in a second PCR of about 7 to 11 cycles. MiXCR was run by TCRdb on the 5' RACE reads, yielding one entry per CDR3 protein. The table has about 930,000 distinct CDR3 sequences, roughly 28% seen once; the top ten hold 10% to 13%. The same sample was also studied in work on T cells of mothers and their children. That report notes: Three healthy Caucasian mothers served as donors, and their six children did as well. There were over 10 million TCR beta CDR3 reads from each mother and about 3 million from each child. Whether pairs are related or unrelated, thymic selection shapes their TCR recombination output in much the same way.

The clonotype originates from a woman in her 40s in good health. Sequencing was performed on blood.

This CDR3 reads CASSLAPQGEVETQYF. CDR3 bases: TGCGCCAGCAGCTTGGCACCACAGGGAGAAGTGGAGACCCAGTACTTC. The genes are TRBV5-1 and TRBJ2-5; a weak D match, TRBD1 (6 bases). The V gene's germline CDR1 is SGHRS and CDR2 YFSETQ. The CDR3 extends over 16 amino acids. V gave up 0 bases and J gave up 5 bases, with 17 bases separating them.